This T cell receptor (beta chain) appears in the sequencing data of a study of early stage breast cancer tumors. About the research overall: The ER+/PR+/HER2- tumors included roughly eight ductal and a handful of lobular carcinomas. Broader study findings: In most of the 16 patients, blood comparison separated tumor from normal breast.

This clone has only a few counts. The antigen is unknown. The protocol was immunoSEQ multiplex PCR, while the TCRdb copy is restricted to in-frame clones and leaves out a portion. Among 30,000 to 40,000 clones listed, approximately 74% were seen once. The material sequenced was blood. This clonotype originated in a person between 60 and 69 years old with breast cancer.

The CDR3 DNA sequence: TGTGCCAACCGACAGGGGCCCTGGTATGGCTACACCTTC. Translation gives CANRQGPWYGYTF. The chain recombines TRBV10-3 with TRBJ1-2, with 8 bases identical to TRBD1. V lost 10 bases, J lost 5 bases, and 9 bases stayed unmatched. From germline, CDR1 is ENHRY and CDR2 SYGVKD. This CDR3 spans 13 amino acids.